This T cell receptor (beta chain) was retrieved from a study of T cell responses to AZD1222 COVID-19 vaccine. Study at large: Pooled together were second doses at about 4 or about 12 weeks.

General study findings and limits: Repertoire sampling was restricted to post-peak T cell response timepoints.

The sample holds one count of this clone. Its antigen remains unidentified. The table came from immunoSEQ multiplex PCR; TCRdb's copy has only in-frame clones and leaves some out. The sample yields roughly 28,000 clones, over 90% seen once. The receptor was derived from an adult in good health. This material consisted of peripheral blood, taken on day 0 of AZD1222 vaccination.

CDR3 bases: TGTGCCAGCAGCTCAGCGGGGCCGTACGAGCAGTACTTC. Residues: CASSSAGPYEQYF. The chain carries TRBV7-9 and TRBJ2-7; 7 nucleotides align to TRBD2. Germline lookup yields CDR1 SEHNR and CDR2 FQNEAQ (reference sequence). The ends lost 4 bases at V and 4 bases at J; junction bases unmatched: 4. The CDR3 spans 13 residues.